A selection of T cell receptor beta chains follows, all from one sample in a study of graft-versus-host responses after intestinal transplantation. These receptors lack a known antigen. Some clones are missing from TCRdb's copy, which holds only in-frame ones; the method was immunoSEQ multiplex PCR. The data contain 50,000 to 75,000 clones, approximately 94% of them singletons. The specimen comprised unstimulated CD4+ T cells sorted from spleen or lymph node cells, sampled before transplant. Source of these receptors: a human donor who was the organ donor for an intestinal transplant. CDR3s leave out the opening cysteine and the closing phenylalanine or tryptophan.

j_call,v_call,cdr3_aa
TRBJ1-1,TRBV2,ASSGGASGVTGTEAF
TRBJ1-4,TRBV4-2,ASSQVNLGGHNEKLF
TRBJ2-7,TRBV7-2,ASSATDRAYEQY
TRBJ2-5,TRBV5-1,ASSAGQQETQY
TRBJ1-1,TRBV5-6,ASSAAFFVGAF
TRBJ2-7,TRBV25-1,ASSEKSLPYEQY
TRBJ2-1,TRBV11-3,ASSLEGTEDNEQF
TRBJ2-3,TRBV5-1,ASSLDPLAGAQSDTQY
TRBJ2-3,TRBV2,ASRAGTGGYTQY
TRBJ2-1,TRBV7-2,ASSFLRTGPQSNEQF
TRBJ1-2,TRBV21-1,ASSKVPVRDGYT